This TCR beta chain was sequenced during a study of shared clonotypes between healthy human individuals. Across the study: Those who served as donors were a couple of women and three men between the ages of 18 and 49. Three plates each covered CD4 naive and memory; CD8 naive two, CD8 memory one. Broader study findings: In having few donors, the study represented limited genetic and exposure-history diversity.

The CDR3 is made up of 12 amino acids. Per germline, CDR1 MDHEN and CDR2 SYDVKM. V lost 7 bases and J 5 bases, leaving 8 bases between the germline ends. This clone was recorded once. Its cognate antigen is unknown. DNA at about 0.2 ug, tens of thousands of T cell genomes, went into sorted-subset replicate PCRs. Assay used: immunoSEQ multiplex PCR; TCRdb lists only in-frame clones, some missing. The sample consists of hundreds of thousands of clones, 97% of them appearing once. The chain couples TRBV28 to TRBJ1-4, with no clear D. The receptor was derived from a woman younger than 45 in good health. Sequencing was carried out using naive CD4+ T cells sorted from blood. Documented subset: CD45RA+ positively selected. CDR3 loop: CASIDSNEKLFF. The CDR3 bases are TGTGCCAGCATTGATTCGAATGAAAAACTGTTTTTT.